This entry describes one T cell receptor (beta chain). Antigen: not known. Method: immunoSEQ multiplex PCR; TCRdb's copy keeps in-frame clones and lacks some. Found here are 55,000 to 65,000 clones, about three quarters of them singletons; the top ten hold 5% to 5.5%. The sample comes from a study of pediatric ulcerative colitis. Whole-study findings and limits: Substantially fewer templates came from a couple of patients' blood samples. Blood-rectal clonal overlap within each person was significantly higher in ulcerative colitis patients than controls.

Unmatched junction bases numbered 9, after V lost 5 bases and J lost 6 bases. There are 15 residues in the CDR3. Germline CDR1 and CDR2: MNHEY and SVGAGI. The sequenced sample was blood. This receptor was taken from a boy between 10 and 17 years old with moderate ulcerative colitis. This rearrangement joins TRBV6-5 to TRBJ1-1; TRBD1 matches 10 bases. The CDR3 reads CASSRPTGTGAEAFF. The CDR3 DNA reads TGTGCCAGCAGTAGACCTACCGGGACAGGGGCTGAAGCTTTCTTT.